The source of this TCR beta chain is a study of OX40 agonist ivuxolimab in advanced cancers. Study information: Patients were treated with intravenous ivuxolimab, dosed at 0.01 to 10 mg/kg and infused every 2 weeks.

Of note for this clone: No antigen is known for it.

Profiling relied on immunoSEQ multiplex PCR, and the TCRdb table lists in-frame clones only, not all of them. The sample records around 100,000 clones, 75% to 95% being singletons. The trim removed 3 bases at V and 3 bases at J, leaving 4 bases unmatched. This CDR3 is built from 15 residues. In germline, CDR1 is KGHSH, CDR2 LQKENI. Regarding the study as a whole: Doses of 0.1 to 3.0 mg/kg were accompanied by clonal expansion of CD4+ and CD8+ blood T cells by week 6.

This clonotype was obtained from an adult with an advanced solid tumor such as melanoma, head and neck, liver or kidney cancer. V and J are TRBV18 and TRBJ2-3, with 9 bases matching TRBD2. Sequencing was performed on CD4+ or CD8+ T cells sorted from blood, taken in a trial of the OX40 agonist ivuxolimab. The CDR3 DNA reads as TGTGCCAGCTCACCTATTAGCGGGAGAACAGATACGCAGTATTTT. This codes for CASSPISGRTDTQYF.